Each of the 8 T cell receptor beta chains below was sequenced from the same sample in a study of blood T cell repertoires in COVID-19. Here immunoSEQ multiplex PCR was the method, and the copy in TCRdb shows in-frame clones only, minus some. Seen here are about 130,000 clones, about 80% observed once, and the top ten hold roughly 15%. The sequencing sample was made of peripheral blood. These receptors all come from a woman between 50 and 59 years old with acute or convalescent COVID-19.

The chain carries TRBV12-3 or TRBV12-4 and TRBJ1-2; 7 nucleotides line up with TRBD1. V dropped 6 bases and J dropped 8; count of bases not matched to a gene: 6. The CDR3 covers 12 residues. CDR3 DNA: TGTGCCAGCAGAGGGACAGATAGAGGCTACACCTTC. It yields the protein CASRGTDRGYTF.

This chain joins TRBV7-8 and TRBJ1-1; D is uncertain. This CDR3 region has 14 residues. Per the germline V gene, CDR1 is SGHVS and CDR2 is FQNEAQ. Deletions cut 1 base from V and 2 bases from J, with 8 bases between. Here the CDR3 reads CASSLGAANTEAFF. The CDR3 DNA reads TGTGCCAGCAGCTTAGGGGCCGCAAACACTGAAGCTTTCTTT.

This clone has only a few counts. V usage is TRBV6-5 and J usage is TRBJ1-3, with 8 nucleotides matching TRBD1. The CDR3 spans 15 residues. The V gene end was trimmed by 5 bases and the J gene end by 4 bases; junction bases not matched to a gene: 7. CDR1 is MNHEY and CDR2 is SVGAGI in the germline V gene. The CDR3 loop reads CASSTGGVPGNTIYF. The CDR3 DNA sequence: TGTGCCAGCAGTACAGGGGGAGTTCCGGGAAACACCATATATTTT.

This chain links TRBV5-1 with TRBJ1-6; D possibly corresponds to TRBD1 (5 bases). CDR1 and CDR2 from the germline V gene are SGHRS and YFSETQ. The V and J ends lost 2 bases and 9 bases respectively, with 15 bases between them. The CDR3 covers 15 residues. The CDR3 spells CASSLRGGMSSPLHF. In DNA, the CDR3 is TGCGCCAGCAGCTTAAGGGGCGGGATGAGTTCACCCCTCCACTTT.

The rearrangement joins TRBV30 to TRBJ1-5; 9 positions agree with TRBD1. The CDR3 extends over 14 amino acids. Germline trimming cut 3 bases from V and 15 bases from J; bases unmatched to any gene: 15. CDR1 is GTSNPN, CDR2 SVGIG, per germline (reference sequence). The CDR3 region is CAWRPGQGSFGLHF. For the CDR3, the DNA is TGTGCCTGGAGGCCGGGACAGGGCTCTTTTGGCTTGCATTTT.

The V gene is TRBV19, the J gene TRBJ1-1; D possibly corresponds to TRBD1 (5 bases). There are 18 residues in the CDR3. Looked up from germline, CDR1 is LNHDA and CDR2 is SQIVND (reference sequence). V was shortened by 4 bases and J by 3 bases, with 24 bases between the two germline ends. CDR3 region: CASSTQLRTRLIHTEAFF. The CDR3 DNA follows: TGTGCCAGTAGTACTCAACTCCGGACACGACTCATCCACACTGAAGCTTTCTTT.

As to this clone: This same CDR3 is encoded by further DNA sequences in the sample. The chain employs TRBV4-1 and TRBJ1-5; TRBD1 matches 10 bases. Germline CDR1 is MGHRA and CDR2 is YSYEKL. The CDR3 totals 16 residues. Trimming at V came to 1 base and at J to 2 bases, leaving 2 bases not matched to a gene. Here the CDR3 reads CASSQAGTGGNQPQHF. The CDR3 DNA follows: TGCGCCAGCAGCCAAGCCGGGACAGGGGGCAATCAGCCCCAGCATTTT.

The chain combines TRBV18 with TRBJ1-4; D gene ambiguous. With 5 bases removed from V and 0 bases from J, the gap between germline ends came to 19 bases. CDR1 and CDR2 from the germline V gene are KGHSH and LQKENI. This CDR3 region has 18 residues. CDR3 sequence reads: CASSSQASRIATNEKLFF. CDR3 DNA sequence: TGTGCCAGCTCATCGCAAGCTTCCAGGATTGCAACTAATGAAAAACTGTTTTTT.